The next 7 T cell receptor beta chains were all read from a single sample in a study of T cells in Graves' hyperthyroidism and ophthalmopathy. TCR beta CDR3 region amplification was performed from RNA transcripts. A set of HTBI primers served as the primers for a first-round RT-PCR of the TCR CDR3. TCRdb reanalysed the multiplex PCR reads using MiXCR and keeps one entry per CDR3 protein. This table holds hundreds of thousands of distinct CDR3 sequences, under 20% found once. Sequenced input: blood. Source of these receptors: a woman aged 18-30 years with Graves' ophthalmopathy.

Many counts were recorded for this clonotype. The V gene is TRBV30, the J gene TRBJ2-1; unclear D gene. The CDR3 length is 13 residues. Germline CDR1 reads GTSNPN; CDR2 reads SVGIG (reference sequence). V lost 3 bases, J lost 0 bases, and 6 bases lay in between. CDR3 sequence: CAWSQRSYNEQFF. The CDR3 DNA is TGTGCCTGGAGCCAGCGCTCCTACAATGAGCAGTTCTTC.

This clonotype occurred many times. The rearrangement uses TRBV20-1 and TRBJ2-7; D remains unclear. CDR1 is DFQATT, CDR2 SNEGSKA, per germline (reference sequence). CDR3 length equals 13 residues. Deletions cut 3 bases from V and 2 bases from J, with 11 bases between. The DNA for the CDR3 is TGCAGTGCTAGGCCCTTATACACCTACGAGCAGTACTTC. It specifies CSARPLYTYEQYF.

The rearrangement uses TRBV10-3 and TRBJ1-5, with 7 bases aligning to TRBD1. Germline-derived CDR1 and CDR2 are ENHRY and SYGVKD. The trim removed 6 bases at V and 4 bases at J, leaving 9 bases unmatched. There are 15 residues in the CDR3. The chain's CDR3 is CAISQTGVGNQPQHF. CDR3 nucleotides: TGTGCCATCAGCCAAACAGGGGTCGGTAATCAGCCCCAGCATTTT.

This clonotype occurred many times. J is TRBJ2-2 and V is TRBV11-2, with 8 bases aligning to TRBD2. CDR3 length equals 16 residues. Losses at the gene ends were 1 base for V and 5 bases for J; bases not matched to a gene: 6. The germline CDR1 and CDR2 sequences are SGHAT and FQNNGV. CDR3 protein: CASSLGAGGRTGELFF. CDR3 in DNA: TGTGCCAGCAGCTTAGGGGCGGGAGGTCGGACCGGGGAGCTGTTTTTT.

Many counts were recorded for this clonotype. The rearrangement uses TRBV3-1 and TRBJ1-2, with 7 bases identical to TRBD1. Looked up from germline, CDR1 is LGHDT and CDR2 is YNNKEL (reference sequence). Trimming took 4 bases from V and 3 from J; bases not matched to a gene: 8. The CDR3 contains 15 residues. Written as DNA, the CDR3 is TGTGCCAGCAGCCTGACAGGGTTAGAAGACTATGGCTACACCTTC. This gives the protein CASSLTGLEDYGYTF.

This clonotype was seen many times. For the CDR3, the DNA is TGCAGTGCTAGAGGGGCCGGGATGTTCCAGCCCCAGCATTTT. It yields the protein CSARGAGMFQPQHF. The V gene is TRBV20-1, the J gene TRBJ1-5; D is unclear. This CDR3 has 14 residues. V was pared by 1 base and J by 7 bases, with 14 bases between. Germline V CDR1 and CDR2: DFQATT, SNEGSKA (reference sequence).

V usage is TRBV20-1 and J usage is TRBJ1-4; D remains ambiguous. V shed 1 base and J shed 5 bases, with 11 bases lying between them. CDR1 is DFQATT, CDR2 SNEGSKA, per germline (reference sequence). This CDR3 has 14 amino acids. The CDR3 bases are TGCAGTGCTAGAGGGCCTACAGCGAATGAAAAACTGTTTTTT. Encoded protein: CSARGPTANEKLFF.